The next 14 T cell receptor beta chains were all read from a single sample in a study of T cell repertoires in cytomegalovirus infection. TCRdb reprocessed the reads via MiXCR and lists one record per CDR3 protein. The sample includes more than 400,000 distinct CDR3 sequences, roughly 29% seen only once; the top ten take around 14%. Source material: PBMCs. These receptor sequences come from a human donor in good health (CMV status not recorded). Some clones in this sample may be carry-over from other donors' samples.

This clonotype occurred many times. The chain combines TRBV11-2 with TRBJ2-1; 13 bases match TRBD2. The germline V gene encodes CDR1 SGHAT and CDR2 FQNNGV. V gave up 5 bases and J gave up 10 bases; unmatched junction bases: 8. There are 15 residues in the CDR3. For the CDR3, the DNA is TGTGCCAGCAGCCCGGGACTAGCGGGACTTGTGGAGCAGTTCTTC. Residues: CASSPGLAGLVEQFF.

Ten or more counts support this clonotype. The rearrangement links TRBV7-3 to TRBJ1-2; D might be TRBD1 (5 bases). The CDR3 spans 14 residues. Germline V gives CDR1 SGHTA, CDR2 FQGTGA. The V end was cut by 5 bases, the J end by 8 bases, with 18 bases between. The CDR3 region is CASSPEPGAGGYTF. CDR3 nucleotide sequence: TGTGCCAGCAGCCCCGAACCCGGGGCCGGGGGCTACACCTTC.

V and J are TRBV6-2 or TRBV6-3 and TRBJ2-4, with 8 bases lining up with TRBD1. The CDR3 is made up of 14 amino acids. Germline V lookup: CDR1 MNHEY, CDR2 SVGEGT. V was clipped by 6 bases and J by 6 bases; unmatched bases: 7. CDR3 sequence (DNA): TGTGCCAGCAGCCCCGCAGGGGGCGGAAACATTCAGTACTTC. Protein sequence: CASSPAGGGNIQYF.

The chain joins TRBV12-5 to TRBJ2-2; perhaps TRBD1 as D (7 bases). The germline V gene encodes CDR1 LGHNT and CDR2 FRNRAP. Trimming pared 10 bases from V and 4 bases from J, leaving 19 bases between. The CDR3 is 15 amino acids. In DNA form, the CDR3 reads TGTGCTATCAACCCGGAGGGGGCTATCACCGGGGAGCTGTTTTTT. This codes for CAINPEGAITGELFF.

DNA of the CDR3: TGTGCCAGCAGCTTGGATACAGGGGGCTACGAGCAGTACGTC. Protein: CASSLDTGGYEQYV. The rearrangement joins TRBV7-2 to TRBJ2-7, with TRBD1 matching 8 bases. In germline, CDR1 is SGHTA, CDR2 FQGNSA. The CDR3 is 14 residues long. J was trimmed by 3 bases and V by 3 bases; bases with no gene match: 4.

V and J are TRBV29-1 and TRBJ2-1, with unresolved D. The CDR3 is 12 amino acids. With 3 bases removed from V and 5 bases from J, the gap between germline ends came to 8 bases. Looked up from germline, CDR1 is SQVTM and CDR2 is ANQGSEA. CDR3 in DNA: TGCAGCGTTGAGGTGGGTGACAATGAGCAGTTCTTC. As protein: CSVEVGDNEQFF.

The chain links TRBV4-1 to TRBJ2-7, with 8 bases fitting TRBD2. CDR3 length equals 13 residues. Germline V CDR1 and CDR2: MGHRA, YSYEKL. V lost 1 base and J lost 6; bases outside the gene matches: 2. CDR3 DNA sequence: TGCGCCAGCAGCCAAGCGGGAGGGTCCGAGCAGTACGTC. Its protein is CASSQAGGSEQYV.

This chain links TRBV24-1 with TRBJ2-5, with 7 bases that match TRBD2. Trimming removed 7 bases from V and 4 bases from J; junction bases left unmatched: 5. The CDR3 is 13 residues long. Germline-derived CDR1 and CDR2 are KGHDR and SFDVKD. CDR3 protein: CATSGRRLETQYF. The CDR3 region has the DNA TGTGCCACCAGCGGGAGGCGGTTAGAGACCCAGTACTTC.

In this sample, this clonotype turned up a few times. The chain has TRBV6-7 and TRBJ1-5; the match to TRBD1 covers 7 bases. TRBV6-7 is annotated as an ORF whose role is uncertain. V lost 0 bases and J lost 6; bases outside the gene matches: 8. This CDR3 contains 16 residues. The CDR3 protein is CASSYSSWTGCQPQHF. DNA of the CDR3: TGTGCCAGCAGTTACTCGAGCTGGACAGGTTGTCAGCCCCAGCATTTT.

This clonotype was picked up many times. The chain uses TRBV7-8 and TRBJ1-1, with D uncertain. Germline lookup yields CDR1 SGHVS and CDR2 FQNEAQ. V was shortened by 2 bases and J by 1 base, with 8 bases between the two germline ends. The CDR3 is 14 amino acids. For the CDR3, the DNA is TGTGCCAGCAGCTTACAAGGAAAGAACACTGAAGCTTTCTTT. Its protein is CASSLQGKNTEAFF.

In this sample, this clonotype turned up a few times. The V and J genes are TRBV29-1 and TRBJ2-3; D uncertain. The CDR3 spans 11 residues. Trimming took 7 bases from V and 0 from J, leaving 5 bases between them. Per the germline V gene, CDR1 is SQVTM and CDR2 is ANQGSEA. The CDR3 nucleotides read TGCAGCGCCGACAGCACAGATACGCAGTATTTT. It encodes CSADSTDTQYF.

J is TRBJ2-5 and V is TRBV7-2; 7 bases agree with TRBD1. The V segment lost 3 bases and the J segment 4 bases; nucleotides outside the gene matches: 5. CDR1 is SGHTA and CDR2 is FQGNSA in the germline V gene. This CDR3 contains 14 residues. The DNA of the CDR3 is TGTGCCAGCAGCTTGACAGGGACCTCAGAGACCCAGTACTTC. Translation gives CASSLTGTSETQYF.

A few counts support this clonotype. This chain links TRBV19 with TRBJ1-1; D unresolved. In germline, CDR1 is LNHDA, CDR2 SQIVND (reference sequence). CDR3 length equals 13 residues. V was pared by 3 bases and J by 4 bases, with 9 bases between. The CDR3 sequence: CASSIWEGTEAFF. The DNA of the CDR3 is TGTGCCAGTAGTATCTGGGAGGGCACTGAAGCTTTCTTT.

There are many counts of this clonotype. The V call is TRBV7-6, the J call TRBJ1-6; a weak D match, TRBD1 (5 bases). V dropped 1 base and J dropped 7 bases, with 17 bases sitting between them. Per germline, CDR1 SGHVS and CDR2 FNYEAQ. This CDR3 region has 17 residues. CDR3 sequence (DNA): TGTGCCAGCAGCTTAGTGCCCCCGGCAGACAGCAATTCACCCCTCCACTTT. As protein: CASSLVPPADSNSPLHF. Complete variable domain (other parts from reference TRBV7-6 and TRBJ1-6): GAGVSQSPRYKVTKRGQDVALRCDPISGHVSLYWYRQALGQGPEFLTYFNYEAQQDKSGLPNDRFSAERPEGSISTLTIQRTEQRDSAMYRCASSLVPPADSNSPLHFGNGTRLTVT.